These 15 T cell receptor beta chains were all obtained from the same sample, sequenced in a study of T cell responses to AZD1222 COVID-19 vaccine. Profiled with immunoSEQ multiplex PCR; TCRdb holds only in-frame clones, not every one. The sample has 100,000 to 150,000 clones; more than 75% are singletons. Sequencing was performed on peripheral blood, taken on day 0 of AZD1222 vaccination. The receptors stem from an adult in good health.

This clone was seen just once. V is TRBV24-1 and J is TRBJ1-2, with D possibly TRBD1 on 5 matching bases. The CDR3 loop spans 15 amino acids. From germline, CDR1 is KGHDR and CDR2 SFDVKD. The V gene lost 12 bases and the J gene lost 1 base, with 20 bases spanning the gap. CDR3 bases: TGTGCCCCCCGGGTTTGGCCAGGGAGTAACTATGGCTACACCTTC. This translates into CAPRVWPGSNYGYTF.

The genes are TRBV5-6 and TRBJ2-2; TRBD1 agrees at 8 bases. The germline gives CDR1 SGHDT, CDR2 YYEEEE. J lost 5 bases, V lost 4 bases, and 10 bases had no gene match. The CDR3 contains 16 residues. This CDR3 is CASSQSGQGTTGELFF. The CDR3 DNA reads TGTGCCAGCAGCCAGTCCGGACAGGGTACGACCGGGGAGCTGTTTTTT.

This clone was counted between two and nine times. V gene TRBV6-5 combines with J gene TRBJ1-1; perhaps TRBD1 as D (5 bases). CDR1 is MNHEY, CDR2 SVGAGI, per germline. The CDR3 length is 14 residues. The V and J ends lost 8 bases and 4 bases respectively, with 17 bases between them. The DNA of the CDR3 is TGTGCCAGCCGACCGGGACGGTGGGGCACTGAAGCTTTCTTT. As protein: CASRPGRWGTEAFF.

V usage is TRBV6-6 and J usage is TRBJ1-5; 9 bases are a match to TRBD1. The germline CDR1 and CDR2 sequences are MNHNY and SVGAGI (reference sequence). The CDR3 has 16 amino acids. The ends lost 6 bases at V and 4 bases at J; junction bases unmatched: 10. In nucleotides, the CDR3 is TGTGCCAGCAGCACGAGGGGGGGACAGGGTAATCAGCCCCAGCATTTT. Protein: CASSTRGGQGNQPQHF.

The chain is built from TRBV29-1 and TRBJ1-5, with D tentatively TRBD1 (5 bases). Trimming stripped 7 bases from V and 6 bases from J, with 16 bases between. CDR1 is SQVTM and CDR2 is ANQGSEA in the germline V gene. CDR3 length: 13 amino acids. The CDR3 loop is CSAGTTGGQPQHF. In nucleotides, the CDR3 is TGCAGCGCCGGGACCACCGGGGGTCAGCCCCAGCATTTT.

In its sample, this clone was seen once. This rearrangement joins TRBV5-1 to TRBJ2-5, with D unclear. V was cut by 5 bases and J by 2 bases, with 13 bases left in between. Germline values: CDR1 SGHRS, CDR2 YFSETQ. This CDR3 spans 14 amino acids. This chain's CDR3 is CASRLRVGQETQYF. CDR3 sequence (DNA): TGCGCCAGCAGGCTAAGGGTGGGGCAAGAGACCCAGTACTTC.

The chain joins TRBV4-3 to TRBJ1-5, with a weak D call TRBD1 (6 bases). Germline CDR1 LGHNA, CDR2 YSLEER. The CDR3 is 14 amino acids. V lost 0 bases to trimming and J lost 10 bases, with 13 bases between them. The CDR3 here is CASSQDQGMDPQHF. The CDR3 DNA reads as TGCGCCAGCAGCCAAGATCAGGGGATGGATCCCCAGCATTTT.

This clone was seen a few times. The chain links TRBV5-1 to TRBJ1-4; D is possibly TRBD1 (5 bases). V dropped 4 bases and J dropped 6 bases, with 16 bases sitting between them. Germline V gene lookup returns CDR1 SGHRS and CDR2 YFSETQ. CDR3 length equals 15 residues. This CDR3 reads CASSPNTGGDEKLFF. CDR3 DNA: TGCGCCAGCAGCCCGAATACGGGGGGGGATGAAAAACTGTTTTTT.

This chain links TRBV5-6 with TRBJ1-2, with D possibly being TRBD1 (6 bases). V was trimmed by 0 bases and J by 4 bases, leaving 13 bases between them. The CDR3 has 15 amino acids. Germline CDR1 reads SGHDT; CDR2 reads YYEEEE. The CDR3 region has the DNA TGTGCCAGCAGCTTGGCTGCGGGGGCCGGCTATGGCTACACCTTC. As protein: CASSLAAGAGYGYTF.

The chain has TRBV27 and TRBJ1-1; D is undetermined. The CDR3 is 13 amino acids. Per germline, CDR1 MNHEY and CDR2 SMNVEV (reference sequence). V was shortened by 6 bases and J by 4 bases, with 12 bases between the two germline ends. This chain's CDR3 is CASSPKGTTEAFF. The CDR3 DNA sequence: TGTGCCAGCAGCCCTAAGGGCACCACTGAAGCTTTCTTT.

Here the CDR3 reads CASSSPSRQGYTF. The DNA of the CDR3 is TGTGCCAGCAGCTCACCTTCCCGACAAGGCTACACCTTC. This chain links TRBV7-2 with TRBJ1-2; D is ambiguous. CDR1 SGHTA and CDR2 FQGNSA come from the germline V gene. The CDR3 totals 13 residues. Trimming took 4 bases from V and 8 from J, leaving 14 bases between them.

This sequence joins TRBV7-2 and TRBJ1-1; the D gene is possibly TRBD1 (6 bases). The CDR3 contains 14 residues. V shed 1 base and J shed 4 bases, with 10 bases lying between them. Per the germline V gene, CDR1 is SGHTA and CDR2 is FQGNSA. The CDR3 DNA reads TGTGCCAGCAGCTTAGAATGGGGGCTCACTGAAGCTTTCTTT. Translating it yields CASSLEWGLTEAFF.

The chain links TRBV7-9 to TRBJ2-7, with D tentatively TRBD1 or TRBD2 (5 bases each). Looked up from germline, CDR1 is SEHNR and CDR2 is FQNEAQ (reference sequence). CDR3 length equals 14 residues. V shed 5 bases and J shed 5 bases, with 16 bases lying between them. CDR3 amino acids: CASSPTGGSDEQYF. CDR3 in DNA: TGTGCCAGCAGCCCCACAGGAGGAAGTGACGAGCAGTACTTC.

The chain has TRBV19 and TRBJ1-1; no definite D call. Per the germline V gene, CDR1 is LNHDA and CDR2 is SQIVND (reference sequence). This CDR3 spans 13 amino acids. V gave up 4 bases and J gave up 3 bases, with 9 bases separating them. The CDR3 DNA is TGTGCCAGTAGTAAGACGGTAGACACTGAAGCTTTCTTT. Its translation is CASSKTVDTEAFF.

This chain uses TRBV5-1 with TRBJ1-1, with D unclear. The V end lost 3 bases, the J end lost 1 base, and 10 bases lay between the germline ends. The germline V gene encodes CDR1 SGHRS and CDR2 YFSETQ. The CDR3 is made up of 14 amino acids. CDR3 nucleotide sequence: TGCGCCAGCAGCTCTCAGGCGTCGAACACTGAAGCTTTCTTT. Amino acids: CASSSQASNTEAFF.